This T cell receptor (beta chain) was captured by sequencing in a study of blood T cells in healthy people across ages. Each of the donors had roughly 9.1 milliliters of peripheral blood drawn into EDTA-treated Vacutainer tubes. Through a sample-barcoded 5' primer and a J-beta primer mix, a second PCR was run for roughly 7 to 12 cycles. A tag from a template-switch adaptor with 12 random nucleotides marked each cDNA molecule. Every sample gave at least 2.5 million paired-end reads containing CDR3. TCRdb itself ran the 5' RACE reads through MiXCR, one entry per CDR3 protein. The sample consists of about 900,000 distinct CDR3 sequences, under 50% of them appearing once. Germline V gene data show CDR1 as SGHVS and CDR2 as FQNEAQ. V shed 0 bases, J shed 11 bases, and the junction held 18 bases outside the gene matches. The CDR3 extends over 17 amino acids.

The chain links TRBV7-8 to TRBJ2-5, with 7 bases fitting TRBD2. This TCR came from a man aged 25 to 45 in good health. Sequencing was done on a sample of blood. CDR3 sequence reads: CASSLARERPVMCEQYF. CDR3 nucleotides: TGTGCCAGCAGCTTAGCGCGGGAGAGGCCCGTGATGTGTGAGCAGTACTTC. The entire variable domain, with the rest obtained from reference TRBV7-8 and TRBJ2-5, is as follows: GAGVSQSPRYKVAKRGQDVALRCDPISGHVSLFWYQQALGQGPEFLTYFQNEAQLDKSGLPSDRFFAERPEGSVSTLKIQRTQQEDSAVYLCASSLARERPVMCEQYFGPGTRLLVL.